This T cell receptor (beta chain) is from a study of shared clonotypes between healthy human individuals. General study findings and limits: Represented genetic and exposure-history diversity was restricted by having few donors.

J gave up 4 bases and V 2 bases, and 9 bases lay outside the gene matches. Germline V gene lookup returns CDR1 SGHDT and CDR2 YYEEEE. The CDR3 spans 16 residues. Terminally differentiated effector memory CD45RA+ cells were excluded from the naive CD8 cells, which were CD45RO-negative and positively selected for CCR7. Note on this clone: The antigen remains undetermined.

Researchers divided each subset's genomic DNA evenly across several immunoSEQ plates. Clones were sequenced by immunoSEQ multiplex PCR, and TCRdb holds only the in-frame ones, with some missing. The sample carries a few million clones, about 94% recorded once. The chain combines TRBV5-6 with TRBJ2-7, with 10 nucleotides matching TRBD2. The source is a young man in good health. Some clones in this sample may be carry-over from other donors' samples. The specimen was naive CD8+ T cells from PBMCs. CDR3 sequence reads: CASSLAGGLGRYEQYF. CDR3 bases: TGTGCCAGCAGCTTAGCGGGAGGGCTTGGTCGATACGAGCAGTACTTC.